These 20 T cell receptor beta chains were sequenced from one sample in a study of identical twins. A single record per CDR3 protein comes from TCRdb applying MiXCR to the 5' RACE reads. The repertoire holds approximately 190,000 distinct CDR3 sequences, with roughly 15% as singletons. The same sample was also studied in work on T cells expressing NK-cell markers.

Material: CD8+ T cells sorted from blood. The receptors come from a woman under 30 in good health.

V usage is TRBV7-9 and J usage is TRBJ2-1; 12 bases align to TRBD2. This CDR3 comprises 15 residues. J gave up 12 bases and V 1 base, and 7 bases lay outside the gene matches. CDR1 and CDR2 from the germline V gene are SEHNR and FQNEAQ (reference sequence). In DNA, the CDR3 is TGTGCCAGCAGCTTAGAGACTAGCGGGAGACGTTGGCAGTTCTTC. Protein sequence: CASSLETSGRRWQFF.

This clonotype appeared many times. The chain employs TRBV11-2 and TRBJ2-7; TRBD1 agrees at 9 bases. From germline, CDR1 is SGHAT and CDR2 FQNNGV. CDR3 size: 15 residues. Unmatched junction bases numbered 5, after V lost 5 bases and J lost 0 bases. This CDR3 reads CASSKDRGPSYEQYF. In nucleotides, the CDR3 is TGTGCCAGCAGCAAGGACAGGGGCCCCTCCTACGAGCAGTACTTC.

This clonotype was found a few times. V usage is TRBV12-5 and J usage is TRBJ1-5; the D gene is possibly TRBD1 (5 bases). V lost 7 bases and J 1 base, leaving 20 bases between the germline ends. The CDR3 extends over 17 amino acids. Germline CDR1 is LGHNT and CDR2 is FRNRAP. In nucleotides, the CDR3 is TGTGCTAGTGAGGCCTCTGAGGGGACTATAAGCAATCAGCCCCAGCATTTT. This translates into CASEASEGTISNQPQHF. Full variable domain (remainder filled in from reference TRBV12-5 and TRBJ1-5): DARVTQTPRHKVTEMGQEVTMRCQPILGHNTVFWYRQTMMQGLELLAYFRNRAPLDDSGMPKDRFSAEMPDATLATLKIQPSEPRDSAVYFCASEASEGTISNQPQHFGDGTRLSIL.

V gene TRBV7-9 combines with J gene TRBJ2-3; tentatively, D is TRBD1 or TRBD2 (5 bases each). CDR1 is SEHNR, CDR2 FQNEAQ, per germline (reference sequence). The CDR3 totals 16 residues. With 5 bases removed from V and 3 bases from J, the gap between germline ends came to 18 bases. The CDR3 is CASSAPSGKGTDTQYF. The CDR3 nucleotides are TGTGCCAGCAGCGCGCCTTCCGGGAAGGGGACAGATACGCAGTATTTT.

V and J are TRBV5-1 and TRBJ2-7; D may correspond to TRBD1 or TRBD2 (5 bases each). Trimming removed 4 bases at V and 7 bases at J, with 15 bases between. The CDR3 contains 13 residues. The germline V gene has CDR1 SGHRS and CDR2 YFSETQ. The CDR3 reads CASSETAGAEQYF. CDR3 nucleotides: TGCGCCAGCAGCGAGACGGCCGGGGCGGAGCAGTACTTC.

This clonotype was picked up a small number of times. Here the CDR3 DNA reads TGTGCCAGCAGCTTAATCGCGAACTACAATGAGCAGTTCTTC. Translating it yields CASSLIANYNEQFF. The chain carries TRBV7-9 and TRBJ2-1; D gene unclear. There are 14 residues in the CDR3. Germline V lookup: CDR1 SEHNR, CDR2 FQNEAQ (reference sequence). The germline V and J ends were trimmed by 2 bases and 3 bases, with 8 bases remaining between them.

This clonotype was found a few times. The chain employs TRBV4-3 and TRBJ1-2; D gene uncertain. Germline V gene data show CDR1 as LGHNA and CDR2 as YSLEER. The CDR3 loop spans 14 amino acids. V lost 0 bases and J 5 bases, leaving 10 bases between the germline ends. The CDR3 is CASSQDAVGYGYTF. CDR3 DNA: TGCGCCAGCAGCCAAGACGCTGTGGGGTATGGCTACACCTTC.

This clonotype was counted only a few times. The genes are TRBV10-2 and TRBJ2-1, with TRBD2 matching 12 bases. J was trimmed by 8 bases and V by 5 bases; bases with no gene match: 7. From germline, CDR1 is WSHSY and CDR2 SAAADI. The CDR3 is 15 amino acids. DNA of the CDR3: TGCGCCAGCAGTTTACTAGCGGGAGGAGGACATGAGCAGTTCTTC. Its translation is CASSLLAGGGHEQFF.

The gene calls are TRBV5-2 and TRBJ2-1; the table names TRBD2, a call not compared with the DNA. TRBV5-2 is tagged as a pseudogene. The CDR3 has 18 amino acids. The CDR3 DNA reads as TGTGCCATGGGCCCCGGACTAGCGGGCCTCGGGTCTTACAATGAGCAGTTCTTC. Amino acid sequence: CAMGPGLAGLGSYNEQFF.

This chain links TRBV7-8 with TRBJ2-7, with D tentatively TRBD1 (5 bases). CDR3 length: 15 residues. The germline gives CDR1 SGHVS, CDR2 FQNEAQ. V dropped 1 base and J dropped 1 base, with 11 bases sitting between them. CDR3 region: CASSLVQGPSYEQYF. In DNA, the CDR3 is TGTGCCAGCAGCTTAGTGCAGGGTCCGTCCTACGAGCAGTACTTC.

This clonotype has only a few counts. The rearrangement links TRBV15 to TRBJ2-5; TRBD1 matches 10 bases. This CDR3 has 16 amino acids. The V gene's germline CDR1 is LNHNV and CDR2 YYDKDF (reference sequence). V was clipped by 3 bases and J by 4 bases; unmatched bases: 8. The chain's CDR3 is CATSRGDRGVGETQYF. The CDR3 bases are TGTGCCACCAGCAGGGGGGACAGGGGAGTTGGAGAGACCCAGTACTTC.

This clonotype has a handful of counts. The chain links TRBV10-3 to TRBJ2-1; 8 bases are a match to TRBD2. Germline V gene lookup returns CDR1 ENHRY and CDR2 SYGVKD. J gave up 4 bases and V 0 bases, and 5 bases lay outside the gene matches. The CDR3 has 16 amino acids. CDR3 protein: CAISESSSGGYNEQFF. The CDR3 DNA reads TGTGCCATCAGTGAGTCGAGCAGCGGGGGTTACAATGAGCAGTTCTTC.

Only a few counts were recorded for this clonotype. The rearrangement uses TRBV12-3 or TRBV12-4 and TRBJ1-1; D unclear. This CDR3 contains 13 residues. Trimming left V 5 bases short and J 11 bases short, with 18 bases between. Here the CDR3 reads CASSLVRTFGAFF. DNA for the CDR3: TGTGCCAGCAGTCTAGTCCGGACTTTCGGTGCTTTCTTT.

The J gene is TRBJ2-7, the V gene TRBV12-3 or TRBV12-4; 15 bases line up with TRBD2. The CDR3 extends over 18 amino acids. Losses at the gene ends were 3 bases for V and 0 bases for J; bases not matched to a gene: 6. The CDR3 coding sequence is TGTGCCAGCAGTTTTCTGGGACTAGCGGGAGGCCCCTCCTACGAGCAGTACTTC. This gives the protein CASSFLGLAGGPSYEQYF.

The CDR3 here is CASSQGPRSIGQGYNEQFF. CDR3 bases: TGCGCCAGCAGCCAAGGGCCTCGATCCATCGGACAGGGCTACAATGAGCAGTTCTTC. The V gene is TRBV4-3, the J gene TRBJ2-1; 8 positions agree with TRBD1. Trimming took 1 base from V and 3 from J; bases not matched to a gene: 14. The CDR3 runs 19 residues. Germline-derived CDR1 and CDR2 are LGHNA and YSLEER.

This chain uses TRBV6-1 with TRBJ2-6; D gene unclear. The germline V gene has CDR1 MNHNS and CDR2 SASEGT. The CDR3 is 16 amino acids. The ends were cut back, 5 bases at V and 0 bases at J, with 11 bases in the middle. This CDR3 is CASSRPPLSGANVLTF. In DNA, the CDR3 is TGTGCCAGCAGTCGTCCTCCCCTCTCTGGGGCCAACGTCCTGACTTTC.

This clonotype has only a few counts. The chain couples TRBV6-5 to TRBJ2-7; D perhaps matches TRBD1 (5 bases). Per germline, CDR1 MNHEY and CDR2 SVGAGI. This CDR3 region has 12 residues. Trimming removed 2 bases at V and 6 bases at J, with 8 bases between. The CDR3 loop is CASSYQGSEQYF. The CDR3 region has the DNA TGTGCCAGCAGTTACCAGGGATCCGAGCAGTACTTC.

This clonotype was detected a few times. The CDR3, as DNA: TGTGCCAGCAGTTTTTGGGGGGGCGCCTACAATGAGCAGTTCTTC. Its translation: CASSFWGGAYNEQFF. V gene TRBV12-3 or TRBV12-4 combines with J gene TRBJ2-1, with D tentatively TRBD2 (7 bases). The CDR3 covers 15 residues. V lost 3 bases and J 2 bases, leaving 11 bases between the germline ends.

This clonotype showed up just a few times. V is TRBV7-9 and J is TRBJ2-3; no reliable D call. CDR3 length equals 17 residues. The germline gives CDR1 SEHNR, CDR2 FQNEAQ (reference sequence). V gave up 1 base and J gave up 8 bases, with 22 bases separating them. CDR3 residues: CASSLVLTTATVGTQYF. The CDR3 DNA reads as TGTGCCAGCAGCTTAGTGTTGACAACCGCCACAGTTGGTACGCAGTATTTT.

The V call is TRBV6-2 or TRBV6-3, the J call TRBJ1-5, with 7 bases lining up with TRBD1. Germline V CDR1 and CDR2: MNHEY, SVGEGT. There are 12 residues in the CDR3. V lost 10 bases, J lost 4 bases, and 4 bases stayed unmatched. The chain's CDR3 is CAIPDRNQPQHF. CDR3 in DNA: TGTGCCATCCCGGACAGGAATCAGCCCCAGCATTTT.